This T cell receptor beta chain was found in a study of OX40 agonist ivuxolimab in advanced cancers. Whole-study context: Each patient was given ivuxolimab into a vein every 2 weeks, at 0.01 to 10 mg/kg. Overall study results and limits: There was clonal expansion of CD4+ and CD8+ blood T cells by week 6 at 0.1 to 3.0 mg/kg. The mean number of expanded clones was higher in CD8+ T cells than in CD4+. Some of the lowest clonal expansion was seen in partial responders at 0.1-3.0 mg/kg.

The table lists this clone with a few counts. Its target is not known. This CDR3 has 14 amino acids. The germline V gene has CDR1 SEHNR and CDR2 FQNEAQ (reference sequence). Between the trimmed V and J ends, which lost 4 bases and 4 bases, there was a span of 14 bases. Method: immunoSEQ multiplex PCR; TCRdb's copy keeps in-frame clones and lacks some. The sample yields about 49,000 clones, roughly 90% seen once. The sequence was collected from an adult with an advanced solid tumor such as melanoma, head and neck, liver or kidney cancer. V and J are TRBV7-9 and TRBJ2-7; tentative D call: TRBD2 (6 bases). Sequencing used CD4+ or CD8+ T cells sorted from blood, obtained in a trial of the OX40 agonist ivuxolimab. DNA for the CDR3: TGTGCCAGCAGCTCGAGGGACTTTCGGTACGAGCAGTACTTC. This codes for CASSSRDFRYEQYF.